What follows is one T cell receptor (beta chain) and its context. The sample belongs to a study of brain metastases from non-small cell lung cancer. From germline, CDR1 is SEHNR and CDR2 FQNEAQ (reference sequence). Trimming stripped 5 bases from V and 4 bases from J, with 17 bases between. The CDR3 extends over 15 amino acids. Assay used: immunoSEQ multiplex PCR; TCRdb lists only in-frame clones, some missing. This repertoire shows more than 750 clones, approximately 87% found once; its top ten account for about 7.4%. The rearrangement joins TRBV7-9 to TRBJ2-5, with a tentative D call TRBD2 (5 bases). The sequencing sample was made of tumor-adjacent normal tissue. The sequence derives from a donor older than 35 with non-small cell lung cancer. CDR3 nucleotides: TGTGCCAGCAGCCCCCGGAGGCAGGATTTAGAGACCCAGTACTTC. Amino acid sequence: CASSPRRQDLETQYF. The variable domain in full, with the rest retrieved from reference TRBV7-9 and TRBJ2-5, is DTGVSQNPRHKITKRGQNVTFRCDPISEHNRLYWYRQTLGQGPEFLTYFQNEAQLEKSRLLSDRFSAERPKGSFSTLEIQRTEQGDSAMYLCASSPRRQDLETQYFGPGTRLLVL.